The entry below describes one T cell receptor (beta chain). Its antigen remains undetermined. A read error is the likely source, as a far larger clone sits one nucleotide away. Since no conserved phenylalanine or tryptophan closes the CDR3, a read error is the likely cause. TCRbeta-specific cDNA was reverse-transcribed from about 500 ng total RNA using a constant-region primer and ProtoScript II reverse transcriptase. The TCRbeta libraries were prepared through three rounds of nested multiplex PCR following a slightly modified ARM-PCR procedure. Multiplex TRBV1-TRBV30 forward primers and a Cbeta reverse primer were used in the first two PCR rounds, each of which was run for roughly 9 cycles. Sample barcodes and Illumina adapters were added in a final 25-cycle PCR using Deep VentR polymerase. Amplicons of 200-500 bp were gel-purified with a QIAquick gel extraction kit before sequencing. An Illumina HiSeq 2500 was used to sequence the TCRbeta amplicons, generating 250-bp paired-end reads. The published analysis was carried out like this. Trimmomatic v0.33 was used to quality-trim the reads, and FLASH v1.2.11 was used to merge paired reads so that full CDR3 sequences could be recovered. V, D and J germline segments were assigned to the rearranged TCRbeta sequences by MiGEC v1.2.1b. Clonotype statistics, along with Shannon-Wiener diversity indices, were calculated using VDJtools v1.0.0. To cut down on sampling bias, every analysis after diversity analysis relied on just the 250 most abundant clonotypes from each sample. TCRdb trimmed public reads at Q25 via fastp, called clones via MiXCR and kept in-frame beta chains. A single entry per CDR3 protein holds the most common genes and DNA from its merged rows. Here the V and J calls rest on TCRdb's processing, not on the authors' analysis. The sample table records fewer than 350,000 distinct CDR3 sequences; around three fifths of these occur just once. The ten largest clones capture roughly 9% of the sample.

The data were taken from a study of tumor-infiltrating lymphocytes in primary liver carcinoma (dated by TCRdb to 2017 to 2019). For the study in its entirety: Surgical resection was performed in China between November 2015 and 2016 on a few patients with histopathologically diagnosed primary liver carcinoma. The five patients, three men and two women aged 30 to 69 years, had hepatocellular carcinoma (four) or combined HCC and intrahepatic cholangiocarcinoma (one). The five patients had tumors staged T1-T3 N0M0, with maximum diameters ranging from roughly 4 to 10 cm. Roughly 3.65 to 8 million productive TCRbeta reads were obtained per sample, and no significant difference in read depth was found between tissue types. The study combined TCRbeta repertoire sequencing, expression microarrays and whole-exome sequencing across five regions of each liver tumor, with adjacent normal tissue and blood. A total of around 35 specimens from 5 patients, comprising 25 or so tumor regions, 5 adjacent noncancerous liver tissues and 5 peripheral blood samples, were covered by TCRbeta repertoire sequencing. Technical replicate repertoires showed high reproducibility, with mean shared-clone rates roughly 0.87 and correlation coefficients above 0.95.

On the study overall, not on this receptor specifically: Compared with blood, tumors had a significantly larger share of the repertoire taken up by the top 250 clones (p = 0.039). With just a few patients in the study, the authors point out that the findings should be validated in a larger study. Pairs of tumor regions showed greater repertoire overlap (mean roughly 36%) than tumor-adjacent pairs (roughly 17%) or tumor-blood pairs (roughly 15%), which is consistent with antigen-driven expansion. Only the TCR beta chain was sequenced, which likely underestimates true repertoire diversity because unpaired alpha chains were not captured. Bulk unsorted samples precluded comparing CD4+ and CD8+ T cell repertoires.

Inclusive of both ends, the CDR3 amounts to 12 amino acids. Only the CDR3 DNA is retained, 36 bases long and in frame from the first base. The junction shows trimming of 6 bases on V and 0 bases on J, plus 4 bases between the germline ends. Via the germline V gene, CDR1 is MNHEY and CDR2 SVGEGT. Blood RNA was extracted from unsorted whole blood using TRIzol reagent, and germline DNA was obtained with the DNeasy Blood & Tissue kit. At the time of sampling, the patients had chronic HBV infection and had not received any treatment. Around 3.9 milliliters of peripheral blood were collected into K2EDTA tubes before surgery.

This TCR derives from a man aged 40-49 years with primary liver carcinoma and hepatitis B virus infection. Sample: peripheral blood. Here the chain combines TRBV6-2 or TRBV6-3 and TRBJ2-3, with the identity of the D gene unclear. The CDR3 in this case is CASSLSTDTQYY. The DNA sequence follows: TGTGCCAGCAGCCTTAGCACAGATACGCAGTATTAT.